The following is a TCR beta chain sequence with its context. The record originates from a study of blood T cell repertoires in COVID-19. Cohort assignment relied on participant-reported clinical history. Cohort 3 donors counted as recovered after two negative PCRs, clearance, or resolved symptoms. Trimming took 1 base from V and 10 from J; bases not matched to a gene: 8. The CDR3 has 16 amino acids. Germline loops: CDR1 SGHRS, CDR2 YFSETQ. Libraries were prepared by immunoSEQ multiplex PCR; TCRdb keeps only in-frame clonotypes and omits some of them. The table includes some 350,000 clones, approximately 90% detected once.

The sequencing input was PBMCs or T cells enriched from blood (not recorded which). The chain carries TRBV5-1 and TRBJ2-1; 13 bases match TRBD2. The TCR comes from a man aged 18-30 years who had recovered from COVID-19. As DNA, the CDR3 is TGCGCCAGCAGCTTGACTAGCGGGGGGGCCTCTAAAGAGCAGTTCTTC. It is translated as CASSLTSGGASKEQFF.